The 27 T cell receptor beta chains listed next were all sequenced from one sample in a study of T cell responses to AZD1222 COVID-19 vaccine. Clones were read by immunoSEQ multiplex PCR, and TCRdb kept only the in-frame ones, dropping some. The repertoire includes some 150,000 clones, more than 90% of them detected once, and approximately 3.4% sits in the top ten. The sample here was peripheral blood, taken 28 days after the second AZD1222 dose. Receptor source: an adult who received the AZD1222 COVID-19 vaccine.

The gene calls are TRBV2 and TRBJ1-2; 7 bases are a match to TRBD1. Trimming took 7 bases from V and 6 from J; bases not matched to a gene: 8. Germline loops: CDR1 SNHLY, CDR2 FYNNEI. CDR3 size: 13 residues. In DNA, the CDR3 is TGTGCCAGCATGCCGACAGGGAGAGATGGCTACACCTTC. This translates into CASMPTGRDGYTF.

V and J are TRBV28 and TRBJ1-1, with TRBD1 identical over 7 bases. Germline CDR1 reads MDHEN; CDR2 reads SYDVKM. V was clipped by 5 bases and J by 3 bases; unmatched bases: 9. The CDR3 contains 15 residues. The chain's CDR3 is CASSVTGRSDTEAFF. The CDR3 coding sequence is TGTGCCAGCAGTGTGACAGGGAGGTCGGACACTGAAGCTTTCTTT.

The rearrangement links TRBV15 to TRBJ2-3; 7 bases are a match to TRBD2. The CDR3 is 16 residues long. Trimming at V came to 0 bases and at J to 4 bases, leaving 7 bases not matched to a gene. Germline CDR1 and CDR2: LNHNV and YYDKDF (reference sequence). The CDR3 spells CATSRDLAGVADTQYF. In DNA form, the CDR3 reads TGTGCCACCAGCAGAGATCTTGCGGGAGTCGCAGATACGCAGTATTTT.

The rearrangement links TRBV19 to TRBJ2-7, with 9 bases matching TRBD1. Germline V gene data show CDR1 as LNHDA and CDR2 as SQIVND (reference sequence). V dropped 3 bases and J dropped 3; count of bases not matched to a gene: 6. CDR3 size: 15 residues. This CDR3 reads CASSIARQGDYEQYF. The CDR3 coding sequence is TGTGCCAGTAGTATTGCGAGACAGGGGGACTACGAGCAGTACTTC.

CDR3 residues: CASSLGTGEYNEQFF. The CDR3 bases are TGTGCCAGCTCACTCGGGACAGGAGAATACAATGAGCAGTTCTTC. The chain is built from TRBV18 and TRBJ2-1; 8 bases map to TRBD1. The CDR3 length is 15 residues. J was trimmed by 4 bases and V by 4 bases; bases with no gene match: 6. In germline, CDR1 is KGHSH, CDR2 LQKENI.

The chain uses TRBV2 and TRBJ1-5, with 7 bases matching TRBD1. CDR1 and CDR2 from the germline V gene are SNHLY and FYNNEI. The CDR3 sequence is 17 residues long. V shed 5 bases and J 4 bases; nucleotides not matched to a gene: 14. CDR3 sequence (DNA): TGTGCCAGCAGTACAATTTGGGACAGCGGGATAAATCAGCCCCAGCATTTT. Its protein product is CASSTIWDSGINQPQHF.

This clone was seen only once. The gene calls are TRBV11-3 and TRBJ2-7; D not resolved. This CDR3 has 12 amino acids. V was pared by 3 bases and J by 5 bases, with 8 bases between. Germline-derived CDR1 and CDR2 are SGHNT and YENEEA. CDR3 sequence (DNA): TGTGCCAGCAGCTTGTCCCTCCACGAGCAGTACTTC. This gives the protein CASSLSLHEQYF.

In the case of this clone: One junction end does not reproduce the germline sequence, and a read error may be involved. The chain carries TRBV5-1 and TRBJ1-2; D perhaps matches TRBD1 (6 bases). CDR3 length: 15 amino acids. In germline, CDR1 is SGHRS, CDR2 YFSETQ. CDR3 sequence: CASSQGHRDFYDYTF. The CDR3 coding sequence is TGCGCCAGCAGCCAGGGACACCGCGACTTCTATGACTACACCTTC. Full variable domain (missing parts from reference TRBV5-1 and TRBJ1-2): KAGVTQTPRYLIKTRGQQVTLSCSPISGHRSVSWYQQTPGQGLQFLFEYFSETQRNKGNFPGRFSGRQFSNSRSEMNVSTLELGDSALYLCASSQGHRDFYDYTFGSGTRLTVV.

This chain joins TRBV6-2 or TRBV6-3 and TRBJ1-1; a weak D match, TRBD1 (5 bases). Per the germline V gene, CDR1 is MNHEY and CDR2 is SVGEGT. The CDR3 has 14 amino acids. Trimming removed 0 bases from V and 11 bases from J, with 16 bases in between. The DNA for the CDR3 is TGTGCCAGCAGTTACTCCGGGGCAGGTAGAGGTGCTTTCTTT. Protein sequence: CASSYSGAGRGAFF.

The chain is built from TRBV6-4 and TRBJ1-6; 7 nucleotides align to TRBD1. Looked up from germline, CDR1 is MRHNA and CDR2 is SNTAGT. Germline trimming cut 7 bases from V and 10 bases from J; bases unmatched to any gene: 7. The length of the CDR3 is 13 residues. The CDR3 bases are TGTGCCAGCAAAGGGGGCGAGGGATCACCCCTCCACTTT. Its translation is CASKGGEGSPLHF.

The chain has TRBV7-9 and TRBJ1-1; the D gene is possibly TRBD1 (5 bases). Germline V lookup: CDR1 SEHNR, CDR2 FQNEAQ (reference sequence). CDR3 length: 14 residues. Trimming removed 6 bases from V and 5 bases from J, with 16 bases in between. The CDR3 region is CASRPVLGGTEAFF. Here the CDR3 DNA reads TGTGCCAGCAGACCTGTCCTCGGGGGGACTGAAGCTTTCTTT.

A single count supports this clone. The chain is built from TRBV14 and TRBJ2-5, with 11 bases that match TRBD2. Trimming at V came to 3 bases and at J to 3 bases, leaving 0 bases not matched to a gene. There are 14 residues in the CDR3. Per germline, CDR1 SGHDN and CDR2 FVKESK. CDR3 amino acids: CASSQGLAEETQYF. The CDR3, as DNA: TGTGCCAGCAGCCAGGGACTAGCGGAAGAGACCCAGTACTTC. Together with reference TRBV14 and TRBJ2-5, the CDR3 gives the full variable domain: EAGVTQFPSHSVIEKGQTVTLRCDPISGHDNLYWYRRVMGKEIKFLLHFVKESKQDESGMPNNRFLAERTGGTYSTLKVQPAELEDSGVYFCASSQGLAEETQYFGPGTRLLVL.

The chain carries TRBV10-2 and TRBJ2-7; D remains unclear. This CDR3 comprises 13 residues. V was cut by 7 bases and J by 1 base, with 11 bases left in between. Germline CDR1 and CDR2: WSHSY and SAAADI. CDR3 protein: CASTPVGSYEQYF. The CDR3 region has the DNA TGCGCCAGCACCCCCGTCGGTTCCTACGAGCAGTACTTC.

V usage is TRBV27 and J usage is TRBJ2-1; TRBD2 is a possible D gene (6 bases). Trimming removed 3 bases at V and 8 bases at J, with 20 bases between. The CDR3 contains 16 residues. Germline CDR1 reads MNHEY; CDR2 reads SMNVEV (reference sequence). The CDR3 protein is CASSLVRERFSDEQFF. The CDR3 DNA reads as TGTGCCAGCAGTTTGGTACGGGAGAGGTTTAGCGATGAGCAGTTCTTC.

The V and J genes are TRBV11-2 and TRBJ1-2, with 8 bases that match TRBD1. The J segment lost 1 base and the V segment lost 5 bases, leaving 9 bases of the junction unmatched. Germline assignment: CDR1 SGHAT and CDR2 FQNNGV. The CDR3 has 16 residues. This CDR3 reads CASSGIRDRYNYGYTF. CDR3 bases: TGTGCCAGCAGCGGGATACGGGACAGGTATAACTATGGCTACACCTTC. The full variable domain, in which reference TRBV11-2 and TRBJ1-2 provide the parts outside the CDR3, is EAGVAQSPRYKIIEKRQSVAFWCNPISGHATLYWYQQILGQGPKLLIQFQNNGVVDDSQLPKDRFSAERLKGVDSTLKIQPAKLEDSAVYLCASSGIRDRYNYGYTFGSGTRLTVV.

V is TRBV7-9 and J is TRBJ2-2; 10 nucleotides agree with TRBD2. The CDR3 is 15 amino acids. Germline lookup yields CDR1 SEHNR and CDR2 FQNEAQ (reference sequence). Trimming at V came to 3 bases and at J to 7 bases, leaving 5 bases not matched to a gene. CDR3 coding DNA: TGTGCCAGCAGCTTGGCTAGCGGGAGAGTCGGGGAGCTGTTTTTT. This encodes CASSLASGRVGELFF.

CDR3 nucleotides: TGCAGCGTTGTGGGACAGCATAATCAGCCCCAGCATTTT. Translating gives CSVVGQHNQPQHF. The V call is TRBV29-1, the J call TRBJ1-5; 7 nucleotides line up with TRBD1. This CDR3 has 13 residues. CDR1 SQVTM and CDR2 ANQGSEA come from the germline V gene. The ends lost 4 bases at V and 4 bases at J; junction bases unmatched: 4.

The chain employs TRBV18 and TRBJ1-5; D remains ambiguous. Looked up from germline, CDR1 is KGHSH and CDR2 is LQKENI. This CDR3 comprises 12 residues. V was clipped by 0 bases and J by 6 bases, with 3 bases between them. CDR3 sequence: CASSPPGQPQHF. The CDR3 coding sequence is TGTGCCAGCTCACCACCTGGTCAGCCCCAGCATTTT.

The V gene is TRBV11-3, the J gene TRBJ2-7; tentatively, D is TRBD2 (6 bases). The CDR3 covers 13 residues. CDR1 is SGHNT and CDR2 is YENEEA in the germline V gene. Trimming left V 4 bases short and J 6 bases short, with 13 bases between. The CDR3 here is CASSSGQGGEQYF. In nucleotides, the CDR3 is TGTGCCAGCAGCTCCGGGCAGGGAGGCGAGCAGTACTTC.

V usage is TRBV2 and J usage is TRBJ1-1, with 8 bases matching TRBD1. V shed 6 bases, J shed 11 bases, and the junction held 20 bases outside the gene matches. The germline gives CDR1 SNHLY, CDR2 FYNNEI. The CDR3 covers 16 residues. In DNA form, the CDR3 reads TGTGCCAGCAGGGGCCGAGAAAGGACAGGGCGAGTCGCGGCTTTCTTT. It encodes CASRGRERTGRVAAFF.

The rearrangement uses TRBV7-9 and TRBJ1-2; D is undetermined. Trimming took 3 bases from V and 0 from J, leaving 11 bases between them. In germline, CDR1 is SEHNR, CDR2 FQNEAQ (reference sequence). The CDR3 loop spans 15 amino acids. CDR3 coding DNA: TGTGCCAGCAGCTTGGGAGGGAGGGCTAACTATGGCTACACCTTC. It is translated as CASSLGGRANYGYTF.

The chain employs TRBV5-6 and TRBJ1-3; D uncertain. The CDR3 spans 12 residues. Germline lookup yields CDR1 SGHDT and CDR2 YYEEEE. V lost 4 bases and J 4 bases, leaving 6 bases between the germline ends. In DNA form, the CDR3 reads TGTGCCAGCAGCCAAGAAGGAAACACCATATATTTT. As protein: CASSQEGNTIYF.

The rearrangement uses TRBV10-2 and TRBJ1-1; 8 nucleotides line up with TRBD1. Germline loops: CDR1 WSHSY, CDR2 SAAADI. The trim removed 7 bases at V and 4 bases at J, leaving 11 bases unmatched. The CDR3 is 15 residues long. In nucleotides, the CDR3 is TGCGCCAGCACTGGACAGGGCCAAGGGACCACTGAAGCTTTCTTT. Encoded protein: CASTGQGQGTTEAFF.

The chain joins TRBV19 to TRBJ1-5; 7 nucleotides align to TRBD1. Looked up from germline, CDR1 is LNHDA and CDR2 is SQIVND (reference sequence). V shed 6 bases and J 7 bases; nucleotides not matched to a gene: 3. The CDR3 has 12 residues. The chain's CDR3 is CASRQGFQPQHF. CDR3 nucleotides: TGTGCCAGTAGACAGGGGTTCCAGCCCCAGCATTTT.

This rearrangement joins TRBV18 to TRBJ1-2; no clear D gene. The V gene's germline CDR1 is KGHSH and CDR2 LQKENI. Deletions cut 1 base from V and 5 bases from J, with 14 bases between. The CDR3 loop spans 15 amino acids. The CDR3 loop is CASSPRPDLGYGYTF. The DNA of the CDR3 is TGTGCCAGCTCACCACGTCCGGACCTCGGGTATGGCTACACCTTC.

This chain links TRBV6-1 with TRBJ1-2; D perhaps matches TRBD1 (5 bases). This CDR3 has 15 amino acids. CDR1 and CDR2 (germline): MNHNS, SASEGT. Between the trimmed V and J ends, which lost 1 base and 7 bases, there was a span of 16 bases. CDR3 in DNA: TGTGCCAGCAGTGAAGAGGGGCAGAGGGGAAGTGGCTACACCTTC. Its protein is CASSEEGQRGSGYTF.

The V call is TRBV28, the J call TRBJ1-2; TRBD1 aligns across 10 bases. The junction had 12 bases not matched to a gene; V was cut back by 6 bases and J by 5 bases. The V gene's germline CDR1 is MDHEN and CDR2 SYDVKM. CDR3 length: 16 residues. The CDR3 region has the DNA TGTGCCAGCAGCGATCCGGGACAGGGGTCGCTTTATGGCTACACCTTC. Protein sequence: CASSDPGQGSLYGYTF.